A single sample is the source of the 27 T cell receptor beta chains below, sequenced in a study of post-analysis software for immune sequencing data. These TCRs' antigens remain unknown. TCR beta cDNA libraries included unique molecular identifiers. Via MiXCR, TCRdb re-called the PCR reads, giving one row per CDR3 protein. This repertoire shows over 700,000 distinct CDR3 sequences, 25% to 30% found once; its top ten account for more than 0.55%. The study's findings and limits: Patients had higher frequencies than controls of four to six TRBV segments, including TRBV5-6, TRBV5-1 and TRBV20-1.

Sequencing was carried out using blood. These receptor sequences come from a girl under 18 with multiple sclerosis.

This clonotype was picked up a small number of times. A junction boundary mismatches the germline segment, possibly from a read error. The chain carries TRBV2 and TRBJ1-6; D perhaps matches TRBD1 (5 bases). The CDR3 sequence is 17 residues long. The germline CDR1 and CDR2 sequences are SNHLY and FYNNEI. The CDR3, as DNA: TGTGCCAGCAGTGTACCGGACGGCAGGGATTTTAATTCACCCCCCCACTTT. Translating gives CASSVPDGRDFNSPPHF.

This clonotype was seen a few times. The chain is built from TRBV6-5 and TRBJ2-5; D is unclear. CDR1 and CDR2 (germline): MNHEY, SVGAGI. V shed 2 bases and J shed 5 bases, with 15 bases lying between them. The CDR3 has 15 amino acids. The CDR3 here is CASSYAAADGETQYF. The CDR3 nucleotides read TGTGCCAGCAGTTACGCGGCGGCGGACGGGGAGACCCAGTACTTC.

This CDR3 is CASSTTSANEQFF. The DNA for the CDR3 is TGTGCCAGTAGTACTACTAGTGCGAATGAGCAGTTCTTC. The chain joins TRBV19 to TRBJ2-1; maybe TRBD2 (5 bases). Germline CDR1 and CDR2: LNHDA and SQIVND (reference sequence). The V gene lost 4 bases and the J gene lost 7 bases, with 11 bases spanning the gap. The CDR3 has 13 amino acids.

This clonotype was detected a few times. The chain has TRBV27 and TRBJ2-5; 8 positions agree with TRBD1. CDR1 is MNHEY, CDR2 SMNVEV, per germline (reference sequence). V was pared by 6 bases and J by 3 bases, with 9 bases of the junction left unmatched. The CDR3 is 15 amino acids. CDR3 loop: CASRAAGGGEETQYF. The CDR3 nucleotides are TGTGCCAGCAGGGCAGCAGGGGGCGGGGAAGAGACCCAGTACTTC.

This clonotype turned up a few times. This sequence joins TRBV6-5 and TRBJ2-3, with D possibly being TRBD1 (5 bases). Trimming cost V 3 bases and J 4 bases, with 11 bases left between them. Germline loops: CDR1 MNHEY, CDR2 SVGAGI. The length of the CDR3 is 14 residues. The DNA for the CDR3 is TGTGCCAGCAGTTATTCAGGGATCTCAGATACGCAGTATTTT. Residues: CASSYSGISDTQYF.

The gene calls are TRBV3-1 and TRBJ2-1, with 7 nucleotides matching TRBD1. The CDR3 is 12 amino acids. Germline assignment: CDR1 LGHDT and CDR2 YNNKEL (reference sequence). Losses at the gene ends were 2 bases for V and 10 bases for J; bases not matched to a gene: 2. This chain's CDR3 is CASSQTGAEQFF. The CDR3 DNA is TGTGCCAGCAGCCAAACAGGGGCGGAGCAGTTCTTC.

V and J are TRBV7-9 and TRBJ1-3; D is possibly TRBD1 (5 bases). The CDR3 sequence is 9 residues long. With 8 bases removed from V and 12 bases from J, the gap between germline ends came to 8 bases. Germline loops: CDR1 SEHNR, CDR2 FQNEAQ (reference sequence). The CDR3 here is CASGADIYF. CDR3 bases: TGTGCCAGCGGGGCCGACATATATTTT.

This clonotype was counted at least ten times. This chain connects TRBV5-1 to TRBJ1-5, with TRBD1 matching over 10 bases. Germline CDR1 and CDR2: SGHRS and YFSETQ. The CDR3 spans 16 residues. V gave up 4 bases and J gave up 5 bases; unmatched junction bases: 9. CDR3 sequence reads: CASSPDPGQGYQPQHF. CDR3 coding DNA: TGCGCCAGCAGCCCTGATCCGGGACAGGGGTATCAGCCCCAGCATTTT.

The rearrangement joins TRBV27 to TRBJ1-1; maybe TRBD1 (5 bases). Germline loops: CDR1 MNHEY, CDR2 SMNVEV (reference sequence). The length of the CDR3 is 14 residues. V was shortened by 6 bases and J by 4 bases, with 15 bases between the two germline ends. The CDR3 is CASSRVREGTEAFF. CDR3 coding DNA: TGTGCCAGCAGCCGAGTCAGGGAGGGCACTGAAGCTTTCTTT.

There are many counts of this clonotype. The junction differs from germline at one of its ends, possibly a read error. The chain combines TRBV7-2 with TRBJ2-1, with 9 nucleotides matching TRBD2. This CDR3 spans 14 amino acids. In germline, CDR1 is SGHTA, CDR2 FQGNSA. The chain's CDR3 is CASSLAGVGNEQFF. The CDR3 DNA reads TGTGCCAGCAGTTTAGCGGGGGTGGGCAATGAGCAGTTCTTC. The variable domain in full, completed from reference TRBV7-2 and TRBJ2-1, reads GAGVSQSPSNKVTEKGKDVELRCDPISGHTALYWYRQSLGQGLEFLIYFQGNSAPDKSGLPSDRFSAERTGGSVSTLTIQRTQQEDSAVYLCASSLAGVGNEQFFGPGTRLTVL.

This clonotype showed up many times. The gene calls are TRBV27 and TRBJ2-7, with 7 positions matching TRBD2. The CDR3 runs to 12 residues. Unmatched junction bases numbered 0, after V lost 3 bases and J lost 4 bases. The V gene's germline CDR1 is MNHEY and CDR2 SMNVEV (reference sequence). The CDR3 reads CASSFGGYEQYF. CDR3 DNA sequence: TGTGCCAGCAGTTTCGGGGGGTACGAGCAGTACTTC.

The chain is built from TRBV29-1 and TRBJ1-1; 12 nucleotides line up with TRBD1. CDR1 SQVTM and CDR2 ANQGSEA come from the germline V gene. V gave up 3 bases and J gave up 5 bases; unmatched junction bases: 4. The CDR3 totals 14 residues. The CDR3 DNA reads TGCAGCGTTGAGGGACAGGGGGCGCGAACTGAAGCTTTCTTT. Encoded protein: CSVEGQGARTEAFF.

The V gene is TRBV5-6, the J gene TRBJ2-3; 9 nucleotides match TRBD1. Looked up from germline, CDR1 is SGHDT and CDR2 is YYEEEE. The CDR3 totals 15 residues. With V trimmed by 4 bases and J by 2 bases, 5 bases remained unmatched. DNA for the CDR3: TGTGCCAGCAGCGCTAGGACAGGGGCCACAGATACGCAGTATTTT. Its protein product is CASSARTGATDTQYF.

This clonotype was seen only a few times. CDR3 protein: CASSQGRTGRNIQYF. In nucleotides, the CDR3 is TGCGCCAGCAGCCAAGGGAGGACAGGGAGAAACATTCAGTACTTC. The chain recombines TRBV4-3 with TRBJ2-4; 8 positions agree with TRBD1. The length of the CDR3 is 15 residues. Germline CDR1 is LGHNA and CDR2 is YSLEER. J lost 6 bases, V lost 1 base, and 5 bases had no gene match.

This chain links TRBV6-4 with TRBJ2-1; TRBD1 is a possible D gene (7 bases). V was clipped by 7 bases and J by 9 bases, with 22 bases between them. The CDR3 length is 15 residues. Germline V gene data show CDR1 as MRHNA and CDR2 as SNTAGT. The CDR3 protein is CASTRDRAAGSEQFF. The CDR3 DNA follows: TGTGCCAGCACTCGAGACAGGGCCGCGGGAAGTGAGCAGTTCTTC.

The chain uses TRBV5-1 and TRBJ1-1; D possibly corresponds to TRBD1 (5 bases). V gave up 0 bases and J gave up 9 bases, with 9 bases separating them. Germline CDR1 and CDR2: SGHRS and YFSETQ. The CDR3 has 12 amino acids. As DNA, the CDR3 is TGCGCCAGCAGCTTGGCCGCAGGGAAAGCTTTCTTT. This translates into CASSLAAGKAFF.

V and J are TRBV18 and TRBJ2-1, with 8 bases matching TRBD1. The germline V gene has CDR1 KGHSH and CDR2 LQKENI. V lost 6 bases, J lost 7 bases, and 11 bases stayed unmatched. This CDR3 is built from 15 residues. CDR3 bases: TGTGCCAGCTCCGTCAGAACAGGGGGTCGGAATGAGCAGTTCTTC. It yields the protein CASSVRTGGRNEQFF.

V gene TRBV7-9 combines with J gene TRBJ2-1, with no clear D. The V gene lost 6 bases and the J gene lost 9 bases, with 18 bases spanning the gap. Germline CDR1 reads SEHNR; CDR2 reads FQNEAQ (reference sequence). The CDR3 spans 14 residues. This CDR3 is CASRSTGFPAEQFF. CDR3 DNA sequence: TGTGCCAGCAGATCTACCGGATTTCCGGCTGAGCAGTTCTTC. Combining the CDR3 with reference TRBV7-9 and TRBJ2-1 gives the whole variable domain DTGVSQNPRHKITKRGQNVTFRCDPISEHNRLYWYRQTLGQGPEFLTYFQNEAQLEKSRLLSDRFSAERPKGSFSTLEIQRTEQGDSAMYLCASRSTGFPAEQFFGPGTRLTVL.

The chain carries TRBV6-5 and TRBJ2-1; D possibly matches TRBD1 or TRBD2 (5 bases each). V shed 4 bases and J shed 6 bases, with 19 bases lying between them. This CDR3 comprises 16 residues. Looked up from germline, CDR1 is MNHEY and CDR2 is SVGAGI. CDR3 DNA: TGTGCCAGCAGTTCCCATCGAGCGAGGGGCCCCAATGAGCAGTTCTTC. Translation gives CASSSHRARGPNEQFF.

This clonotype occurred many times. The chain has TRBV7-2 and TRBJ2-1; TRBD2 matches at 13 bases. This CDR3 contains 17 residues. V trimming: 3 bases; J trimming: 2 bases; junction bases outside the gene matches: 4. Germline lookup yields CDR1 SGHTA and CDR2 FQGNSA. CDR3 bases: TGTGCCAGCAGCTTGCAGGGGACTAGCGGGACCTACAATGAGCAGTTCTTC. Translated, it gives CASSLQGTSGTYNEQFF.

This rearrangement joins TRBV20-1 to TRBJ1-6; D is unclear. This CDR3 comprises 12 residues. The V gene's germline CDR1 is DFQATT and CDR2 SNEGSKA (reference sequence). The V end lost 3 bases, the J end lost 6 bases, and 6 bases lay between the germline ends. DNA for the CDR3: TGCAGTGCTAGGGACGGTAATTCACCCCTCCACTTT. Translation gives CSARDGNSPLHF.

The CDR3 nucleotides are TGCAGCGTTGTATTAGGGGTTAATTCACCCCTCCACTTT. It specifies CSVVLGVNSPLHF. The chain employs TRBV29-1 and TRBJ1-6; tentative D call: TRBD1 (5 bases). Trimming left V 4 bases short and J 6 bases short, with 10 bases between. Germline V gene data show CDR1 as SQVTM and CDR2 as ANQGSEA. The CDR3 is 13 amino acids.

This clonotype was picked up many times. This chain joins TRBV29-1 and TRBJ2-4; no firm D call. The CDR3 has 11 residues. The V end was cut by 4 bases, the J end by 3 bases, with 4 bases between. Germline V CDR1 and CDR2: SQVTM, ANQGSEA. The CDR3 region is CSVAGKNIQYF. The DNA of the CDR3 is TGCAGCGTTGCAGGCAAAAACATTCAGTACTTC.

The chain couples TRBV7-2 to TRBJ2-7, with D unclear. The J call may be faulty, since TRBJ2-5 better matches the DNA end. The CDR3 spans 13 residues. Germline CDR1 SGHTA, CDR2 FQGNSA. The CDR3 coding sequence is TGTGCCAGCAGCTTAGAGGCAGTGGGGACCCAGTACTTC. Protein sequence: CASSLEAVGTQYF.

The V gene is TRBV9, the J gene TRBJ1-5, with a possible D match to TRBD1 (5 bases). The CDR3 is 14 residues long. The V gene's germline CDR1 is SGDLS and CDR2 YYNGEE. Trimming left V 3 bases short and J 6 bases short, with 13 bases between. The CDR3 nucleotides read TGTGCCAGCAGCGAAGACAGATTTCCTCAGCCCCAGCATTTT. It encodes CASSEDRFPQPQHF.

The V call is TRBV10-3, the J call TRBJ2-5; possible D gene TRBD2, 6 bases. The CDR3 is made up of 13 amino acids. Germline CDR1 ENHRY, CDR2 SYGVKD. Deletions cut 4 bases from V and 4 bases from J, with 10 bases between. The chain's CDR3 is CAISVKGGETQYF. CDR3 in DNA: TGTGCCATCAGTGTAAAGGGAGGAGAGACCCAGTACTTC.

The rearrangement links TRBV5-1 to TRBJ1-1, with 7 bases that match TRBD1. V shed 3 bases, J shed 11 bases, and the junction held 19 bases outside the gene matches. Germline V gene lookup returns CDR1 SGHRS and CDR2 YFSETQ. This CDR3 has 16 amino acids. In nucleotides, the CDR3 is TGCGCCAGCAGCTCAACCCCCCGCCAGGGACAGACAAGGGCTTTCTTT. As protein: CASSSTPRQGQTRAFF.